This TCR beta chain is drawn from a study of T cell repertoires in cytomegalovirus infection. The CDR3 sequence is 16 residues long. Germline V lookup: CDR1 SGHTA, CDR2 FQGNSA. Trimming left V 4 bases short and J 4 bases short, with 19 bases between. TCRdb analysed the reads with MiXCR anew, one entry per CDR3 protein. The profile shows under 120,000 distinct CDR3 sequences, roughly 39% of them singletons. This clonotype was recorded many times. Antigen specificity is unknown. The chain is built from TRBV7-2 and TRBJ1-1; weak D call: TRBD1 (5 bases). The material was CD8+ T cells from cultured PBMCs, obtained from culture after CMV antigen stimulation. This receptor was obtained from a human donor in good health (CMV status not recorded). Some clones in this sample may be carry-over from other donors' samples. CDR3 sequence reads: CASSSARAPLGTEAFF. The DNA of the CDR3 is TGTGCCAGCAGCTCCGCCAGGGCACCGTTAGGCACTGAAGCTTTCTTT.